This note documents a single TCR beta chain sequence. The antigen is undetermined. This specimen comes from a study of beta chain features in type 1 diabetes. TCRB transcripts that were expressed got sequenced, as all of the isolated RNA had been reverse transcribed. Generated by immunoSEQ multiplex PCR, the TCRdb table keeps only in-frame clones and is missing some. Here the sample spans fewer than 70,000 clones, 50% to 75% being singletons. Study-wide points: In all four CD4+ subsets, TCRB CDR3 length was significantly, moderately reduced in type 1 diabetes.

Input material: stem cell memory CD4+ T cells from blood. This receptor was taken from a woman aged 25 to 39 with type 1 diabetes.

This CDR3 is CASSPGTVSSYEQYF. DNA for the CDR3: TGTGCCAGCTCACCCGGGACAGTCAGCTCCTACGAGCAGTACTTC. The chain uses TRBV18 and TRBJ2-7; 7 nucleotides line up with TRBD1. This CDR3 is built from 15 residues. V dropped 3 bases and J dropped 0; count of bases not matched to a gene: 5. Germline V lookup: CDR1 KGHSH, CDR2 LQKENI. The full variable domain, rest sourced from reference TRBV18 and TRBJ2-7, is NAGVMQNPRHLVRRRGQEARLRCSPMKGHSHVYWYRQLPEEGLKFMVYLQKENIIDESGMPKERFSAEFPKEGPSILRIQQVVRGDSAAYFCASSPGTVSSYEQYFGPGTRLTVT.